This T cell receptor beta chain was captured in a study of vaccination and CD4 T cells after COVID-19. Oncomine TCR Beta short-read sequencing was applied to DNA from cultured CD4+ T cells. TCRdb ran MiXCR on the PCR reads and lists one entry per CDR3 protein. This table holds about 20,000 distinct CDR3 sequences, 50% to 60% found once. Germline V gene lookup returns CDR1 MNHEY and CDR2 SMNVEV (reference sequence). The V end was cut by 1 base, the J end by 5 bases, with 8 bases between. The CDR3 totals 13 residues. To note about this clonotype: Its antigen is not identified.

The treatment here: roughly ten-day PBMC culture with coronavirus spike peptide pools or control peptides (ViraFEST assay). Sample: CD4+ T cells from blood, cultured in vitro. The chain is built from TRBV27 and TRBJ2-5; no reliable D call. The clonotype originates from a human donor who had recovered from COVID-19. As DNA, the CDR3 is TGTGCCAGCAGTTTATGGCGAAGCGAGACCCAGTACTTC. Its translation is CASSLWRSETQYF.